What follows are 8 T cell receptor beta chains derived from one specimen sequenced in a study of T cell responses to AZD1222 COVID-19 vaccine. Sequencing was performed with immunoSEQ multiplex PCR; in TCRdb, only in-frame clones are kept and a portion is missing. The sample yields 100,000 or so clones, 70% to 90% seen once. The sample here was peripheral blood, taken on day 0 of AZD1222 vaccination. These TCRs come from an adult in good health.

The V gene is TRBV18, the J gene TRBJ1-1; tentative D call: TRBD1 (5 bases). The CDR3 runs 12 residues. Germline-derived CDR1 and CDR2 are KGHSH and LQKENI. V lost 4 bases and J 6 bases, leaving 9 bases between the germline ends. CDR3 protein: CASSQTDAEAFF. In nucleotides, the CDR3 is TGTGCCAGCTCACAGACAGACGCTGAAGCTTTCTTT. Full variable domain (remainder filled in from reference TRBV18 and TRBJ1-1): NAGVMQNPRHLVRRRGQEARLRCSPMKGHSHVYWYRQLPEEGLKFMVYLQKENIIDESGMPKERFSAEFPKEGPSILRIQQVVRGDSAAYFCASSQTDAEAFFGQGTRLTVV.

This chain links TRBV7-9 with TRBJ2-2, with 9 bases identical to TRBD2. Germline V gene data show CDR1 as SEHNR and CDR2 as FQNEAQ (reference sequence). J lost 1 base, V lost 3 bases, and 0 bases had no gene match. The length of the CDR3 is 15 residues. This chain's CDR3 is CASSLTSGNTGELFF. The CDR3 nucleotides are TGTGCCAGCAGCTTGACTAGCGGGAACACCGGGGAGCTGTTTTTT.

This chain connects TRBV12-3 or TRBV12-4 to TRBJ2-2; D call uncertain. The CDR3 runs to 11 residues. V dropped 7 bases and J dropped 7 bases, with 7 bases sitting between them. The CDR3 DNA reads TGTGCCAGCACCTACATCGGGGAGCTGTTTTTT. As protein: CASTYIGELFF.

V gene TRBV7-9 combines with J gene TRBJ1-5, with D possibly TRBD1 on 5 matching bases. This CDR3 spans 14 amino acids. CDR1 SEHNR and CDR2 FQNEAQ come from the germline V gene (reference sequence). The V end lost 4 bases, the J end lost 7 bases, and 14 bases lay between the germline ends. CDR3 nucleotides: TGTGCCAGCAGCTCCGCCCCCACAGGACAGCCCCAGCATTTT. As protein: CASSSAPTGQPQHF.

The chain uses TRBV7-9 and TRBJ2-3; maybe TRBD2 (5 bases). Looked up from germline, CDR1 is SEHNR and CDR2 is FQNEAQ (reference sequence). CDR3 length equals 12 residues. V lost 6 bases, J lost 11 bases, and 15 bases lay in between. The CDR3 reads CASRLSGLGQYF. The DNA for the CDR3 is TGTGCCAGCAGGCTTTCGGGGTTGGGGCAGTATTTT.

The chain joins TRBV19 to TRBJ2-5; 10 bases line up with TRBD2. The CDR3 loop spans 12 amino acids. Germline V lookup: CDR1 LNHDA, CDR2 SQIVND (reference sequence). After removal of 9 bases from V and 4 bases from J, the junction contained 2 bases not matched to a gene. For the CDR3, the DNA is TGTGCCAGCAGACTAGCGGGAGAGACCCAGTACTTC. Translating it yields CASRLAGETQYF.

The chain carries TRBV30 and TRBJ1-2; 7 positions match TRBD1. The ends lost 0 bases at V and 4 bases at J; junction bases unmatched: 8. In germline, CDR1 is GTSNPN, CDR2 SVGIG (reference sequence). This CDR3 contains 15 residues. The CDR3 spells CAWSVPNRGPYGYTF. CDR3 DNA sequence: TGTGCCTGGAGTGTACCAAACAGGGGCCCCTATGGCTACACCTTC.

This clone was seen only a few times. The chain has TRBV12-5 and TRBJ2-2; 12 nucleotides line up with TRBD2. Germline CDR1 and CDR2: LGHNT and FRNRAP. The length of the CDR3 is 17 residues. Trimming at V came to 6 bases and at J to 1 base, leaving 6 bases not matched to a gene. CDR3 residues: CASGPGTSGRNTGELFF. The CDR3 DNA sequence: TGTGCTAGTGGCCCCGGGACTAGCGGGCGGAACACCGGGGAGCTGTTTTTT.